The clone carrying this TCR beta chain was counted ten times or more. Its antigen is unidentified. These data come from a study of T cells after posttransplantation cyclophosphamide. Study results and limitations: Recipient CMV seropositivity and CMV reactivation strongly tracked TRB clonality.

Data came from immunoSEQ multiplex PCR; TCRdb stores just in-frame clones and leaves some out. Observed in the sample are under 25,000 clones, none of them singletons. This CDR3 has 14 amino acids. The V end lost 5 bases, the J end lost 6 bases, and 14 bases lay between the germline ends. Germline CDR1 is SGHTA and CDR2 is FQGTGA. Peripheral blood was collected from the related graft donor on the marrow donation day. The sequencing sample was made of PBMCs. The chain couples TRBV7-3 to TRBJ2-1, with D perhaps TRBD1 (6 bases). This clonotype was obtained from a woman aged 55 to 70 in good health, CMV-negative, and a related stem cell transplant donor. CDR3 in amino acids: CASSPAAGANEQFF. DNA for the CDR3: TGTGCCAGCAGCCCCGCGGCAGGGGCCAATGAGCAGTTCTTC.